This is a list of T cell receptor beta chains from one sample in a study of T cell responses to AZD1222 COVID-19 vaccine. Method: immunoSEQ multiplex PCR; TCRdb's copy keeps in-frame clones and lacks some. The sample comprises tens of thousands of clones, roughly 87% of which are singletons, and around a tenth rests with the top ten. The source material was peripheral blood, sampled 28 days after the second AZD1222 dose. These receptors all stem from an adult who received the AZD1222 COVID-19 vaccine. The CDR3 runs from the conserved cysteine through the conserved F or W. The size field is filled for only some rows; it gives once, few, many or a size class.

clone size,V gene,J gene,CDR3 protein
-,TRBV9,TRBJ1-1,CATSRLPNTEAFF
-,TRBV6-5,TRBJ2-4,CASTEYRGGIQYF
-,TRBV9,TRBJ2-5,CASSVAPDRQETQYF
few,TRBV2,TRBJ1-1,CASRGPGGEAFF
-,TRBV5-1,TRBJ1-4,CASSLVPPNLGGNEKLFF
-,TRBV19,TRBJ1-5,CASSIGRGIDRGSNQPQHF
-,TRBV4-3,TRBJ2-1,CASSQEFGDKDEQFF
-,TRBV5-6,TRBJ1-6,CASSLTGGGYNSPLHF
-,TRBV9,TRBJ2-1,CASSVSTFHEQFF
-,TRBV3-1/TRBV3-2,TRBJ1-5,CASSLSGLNQPQHF
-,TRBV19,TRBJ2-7,CASSTPGTGGYEQYF
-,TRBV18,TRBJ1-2,CASNADRGDGYTF
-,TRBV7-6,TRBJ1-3,CASSLRSGRNTIYF
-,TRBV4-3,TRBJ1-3,CASSPGTSSGNTIYF
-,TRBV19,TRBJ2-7,CASSPPGGSWPYEQYF
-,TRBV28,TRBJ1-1,CASSLGWALGNTEAFF
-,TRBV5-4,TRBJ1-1,CASSGQVNPEAFF
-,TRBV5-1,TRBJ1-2,CASSLAGEYGYTF
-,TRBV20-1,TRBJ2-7,CSARLRGGWYF
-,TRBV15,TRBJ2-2,CATSRERTGVGELFF
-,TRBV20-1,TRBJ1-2,CSARDLGGYTF
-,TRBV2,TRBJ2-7,CASREGYEQYF
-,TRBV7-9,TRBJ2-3,CASRTEGGGTDTQYF
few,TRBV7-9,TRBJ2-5,CASSLTSGGALETQYF
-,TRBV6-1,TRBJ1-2,CASSDRGLHYGYTF
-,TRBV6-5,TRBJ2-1,CASSSPPTMGNEQFF
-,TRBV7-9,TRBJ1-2,CASSTGMVGYTF
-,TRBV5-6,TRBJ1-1,CASSSQVFEAFF
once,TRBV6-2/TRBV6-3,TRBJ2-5,CASSDRDRQETQYF
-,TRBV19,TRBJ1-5,CASSIDGGAAKTQHF
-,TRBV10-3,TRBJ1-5,CAISEATGTASNQPQHF
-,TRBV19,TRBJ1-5,CASSIRGDGSNQPQHF
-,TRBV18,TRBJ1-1,CASSNTENTEAFF